Presented here are 6 T cell receptor beta chains from one specimen sequenced in a study of T cell changes during pregnancy in multiple sclerosis. The table came from immunoSEQ multiplex PCR; TCRdb's copy has only in-frame clones and leaves some out. The repertoire holds tens of thousands of clones, with over 80% as singletons. The input for sequencing was CD8+ T cells from peripheral blood mononuclear cells, taken in the third trimester of pregnancy. The receptors stem from a female donor in good health, enrolled as a control in a pregnancy study.

V usage is TRBV6-1 and J usage is TRBJ2-1, with D tentatively TRBD2 (6 bases). CDR3 length equals 17 residues. V lost 4 bases and J lost 5, with 21 bases in between. From germline, CDR1 is MNHNS and CDR2 SASEGT. The CDR3 DNA follows: TGTGCCAGCAGTGTTATCTCGGGACTCGTTGGGGACAATGAGCAGTTCTTC. This translates into CASSVISGLVGDNEQFF.

The V gene is TRBV4-2, the J gene TRBJ2-6, with TRBD1 matching 9 bases. Trimming took 1 base from V and 0 from J; bases not matched to a gene: 7. The germline V gene has CDR1 LGHNA and CDR2 YNFKEQ. The CDR3 loop spans 19 amino acids. The CDR3 loop is CASSQGTGAPASGANVLTF. In nucleotides, the CDR3 is TGTGCCAGCAGCCAAGGGACAGGGGCCCCGGCCTCTGGGGCCAACGTCCTGACTTTC.

The J gene is TRBJ1-2, the V gene TRBV7-8, with D unresolved. The V gene's germline CDR1 is SGHVS and CDR2 FQNEAQ. V was clipped by 0 bases and J by 1 base, with 15 bases between them. CDR3 length: 17 residues. CDR3 nucleotide sequence: TGTGCCAGCAGCTTAGCTTCAGGCAGGCCCATTAACTATGGCTACACCTTC. This encodes CASSLASGRPINYGYTF.

The chain recombines TRBV7-9 with TRBJ2-7; 10 bases match TRBD1. Unmatched junction bases numbered 9, after V lost 5 bases and J lost 5 bases. Germline-derived CDR1 and CDR2 are SEHNR and FQNEAQ (reference sequence). The CDR3 length is 15 residues. CDR3 sequence (DNA): TGTGCCAGCAGCAGACTCCGGGACAGGGGCGACGAGCAGTACTTC. It codes for CASSRLRDRGDEQYF.

The chain joins TRBV27 to TRBJ2-7; weak D call: TRBD2 (6 bases). The germline V gene has CDR1 MNHEY and CDR2 SMNVEV (reference sequence). CDR3 size: 14 residues. V gave up 6 bases and J gave up 5 bases, with 17 bases separating them. CDR3 in amino acids: CASSTRLVPHEQYF. CDR3 DNA: TGTGCCAGCAGCACGAGACTAGTCCCCCACGAGCAGTACTTC.

This clone was counted once. The V gene is TRBV7-9, the J gene TRBJ2-3, with D unclear. With 5 bases removed from V and 3 bases from J, the gap between germline ends came to 6 bases. The CDR3 spans 12 residues. CDR1 is SEHNR and CDR2 is FQNEAQ in the germline V gene (reference sequence). CDR3 loop: CASSPFTDTQYF. The CDR3 DNA sequence: TGTGCCAGCAGCCCTTTTACAGATACGCAGTATTTT.